The 5 T cell receptor beta chains below come from one sample, sequenced in a study of T cells in Graves' hyperthyroidism and ophthalmopathy. Amplified regions were TCR beta CDR3 sequences from RNA transcripts. With the HTBI primer set, the TCR CDR3 went through a first round of RT-PCR. TCRdb re-derived calls from the multiplex PCR reads in MiXCR, one entry per CDR3 protein. This repertoire shows roughly 500,000 distinct CDR3 sequences, roughly 22% found once; its top ten account for 45% to 50%. Material: blood. The source is a woman in her 70s with Graves' ophthalmopathy.

This clonotype was picked up many times. The chain joins TRBV14 to TRBJ2-3; D may be TRBD2 (6 bases). The CDR3 loop spans 16 amino acids. Germline V lookup: CDR1 SGHDN, CDR2 FVKESK. V was shortened by 1 base and J by 2 bases, with 13 bases between the two germline ends. In DNA form, the CDR3 reads TGTGCCAGCAGCCAAGTACGGGGGACCTACACAGATACGCAGTATTTT. This encodes CASSQVRGTYTDTQYF.

This clonotype was counted at least ten times. V gene TRBV24-1 combines with J gene TRBJ1-1; D uncertain. CDR1 is KGHDR and CDR2 is SFDVKD in the germline V gene. The V end lost 0 bases, the J end lost 1 base, and 17 bases lay between the germline ends. This CDR3 has 18 residues. The CDR3 protein is CATSDLQGQSLGNTEAFF. CDR3 in DNA: TGTGCCACCAGTGATTTGCAAGGGCAGAGCCTGGGGAACACTGAAGCTTTCTTT.

This clonotype was seen a handful of times. The genes are TRBV20-1 and TRBJ1-1; maybe TRBD1 (6 bases). This CDR3 comprises 13 residues. V was cut by 4 bases and J by 8 bases, with 17 bases left in between. The germline gives CDR1 DFQATT, CDR2 SNEGSKA (reference sequence). The CDR3 spells CSAITQGPKEAFF. The CDR3 DNA reads TGCAGTGCTATTACCCAGGGGCCTAAAGAAGCTTTCTTT.

The V call is TRBV6-2 or TRBV6-3, the J call TRBJ2-3, with D possibly being TRBD1 or TRBD2 (5 bases each). V was shortened by 0 bases and J by 6 bases, with 19 bases between the two germline ends. Germline values: CDR1 MNHEY, CDR2 SVGEGT. The CDR3 totals 17 residues. The CDR3 sequence: CASSYSPGRLSVDTQYF. The CDR3 nucleotides read TGTGCCAGCAGTTACTCGCCGGGACGGCTAAGTGTTGATACGCAGTATTTT.

This clonotype appeared many times. The chain recombines TRBV28 with TRBJ1-6; unclear D gene. The CDR3 is made up of 14 amino acids. Per germline, CDR1 MDHEN and CDR2 SYDVKM. V lost 6 bases and J lost 14, with 20 bases in between. Written as DNA, the CDR3 is TGTGCCAGCAGCCTCGGACGTTCTCTGTCAACCCTCCACTTT. Amino acids: CASSLGRSLSTLHF.